This T cell receptor beta chain was obtained from a study of blood T cell repertoires in COVID-19. The assay was immunoSEQ multiplex PCR, and TCRdb's table has in-frame clones only and misses some. The sample gives roughly 70,000 clones, around 86% of which show up once; roughly 3.6% is in the top ten. Germline V gene data show CDR1 as SGHTA and CDR2 as FQGNSA. Trimming took 4 bases from V and 3 from J; bases not matched to a gene: 6. The CDR3 covers 14 residues. The receptor was derived from a man between 70 and 80 years old with active COVID-19. The sample comprised peripheral blood. The chain uses TRBV7-2 and TRBJ2-7, with 7 bases identical to TRBD2. CDR3 sequence: CASSSQRDSYEQYF. CDR3 DNA sequence: TGTGCCAGCAGCTCTCAGCGGGATAGCTACGAGCAGTACTTC. Full variable domain (remainder filled in from reference TRBV7-2 and TRBJ2-7): GAGVSQSPSNKVTEKGKDVELRCDPISGHTALYWYRQSLGQGLEFLIYFQGNSAPDKSGLPSDRFSAERTGGSVSTLTIQRTQQEDSAVYLCASSSQRDSYEQYFGPGTRLTVT.